A single sample gave rise to the 23 T cell receptor beta chains below, sequenced in a study of Tregs in tolerant kidney transplant recipients. The nonmyeloablative bone marrow transplants came from related graft donors, with transient mixed chimerism. Produced via immunoSEQ multiplex PCR; TCRdb's table is partial and in-frame only. The data show about 10,000 clones, and the top ten clones hold about 25%. Sequencing used CD8+ T cells from blood (PBMCs), obtained 24 months after the transplant. Every receptor here comes from a human patient who received a combined kidney and bone marrow transplant. Among the T cells, some may be from the graft donor.

Comments on this clone: The CDR3 end lies 3 residues beyond the end of the read and is filled in from the germline J gene. V usage is TRBV7-9 and J usage is TRBJ2-1; D unclear. In germline, CDR1 is SEHNR, CDR2 FQNEAQ (reference sequence). V was cut by 2 bases and J by 2 bases, with 10 bases left in between. This CDR3 comprises 15 residues. The CDR3 bases that were read are TGTGCCAGCAGCTTAAGGGTGGCTACCTACAATGAG. It yields the protein CASSLRVATYNE. In full, the CDR3 is CASSLRVATYNEQFF.

Comments on this clone: Read sequence stops 3 residues before the CDR3 end, and the germline J gene provides the missing end. V is TRBV19 and J is TRBJ2-7; 11 bases line up with TRBD2. This CDR3 region has 15 residues. The trim removed 4 bases at V and 1 base at J, leaving 3 bases unmatched. Germline CDR1 and CDR2: LNHDA and SQIVND (reference sequence). Partial CDR3 DNA: TGTGCCAGTAGTAGTTCTAGCGGGGGGTCCTACGAG. Residues: CASSSSSGGSYE. The whole CDR3 sequence reads CASSSSSGGSYEQYF.

As concerns this clone: The sequence runs out 3 residues before the end of the CDR3; the remainder is reconstructed from the germline J gene. This rearrangement joins TRBV6-1 to TRBJ1-1; TRBD1 might be the D (6 bases). Germline lookup yields CDR1 MNHNS and CDR2 SASEGT. Trimming removed 6 bases at V and 1 base at J, with 18 bases between. The CDR3 consists of 16 residues. Partial CDR3 DNA: TGTGCCAGCAGCGAAACTCCAGGGGCATGGAACACTGAA. It codes for CASSETPGAWNTE. The entire CDR3 sequence reads CASSETPGAWNTEAFF.

Note on this clone: The sequenced fragment ends 3 residues before the CDR3 boundary, so the rest is inferred from the germline J gene. The chain uses TRBV7-9 and TRBJ1-1; the D gene is possibly TRBD1 (5 bases). The CDR3 totals 12 residues. The germline V and J ends were trimmed by 7 bases and 4 bases, with 10 bases remaining between them. Germline V CDR1 and CDR2: SEHNR, FQNEAQ (reference sequence). The sequenced CDR3 bases are TGTGCCAGCACCGCGGGGGTCACTGAA. Its translation: CASTAGVTE. The entire CDR3 reads CASTAGVTEAFF.

A note on this clone: The read is 3 residues too short to cover the CDR3 end, so that end is filled in from the germline J gene. The chain combines TRBV6-2 or TRBV6-3 with TRBJ2-1; maybe TRBD2 (5 bases). Trimming left V 0 bases short and J 8 bases short, with 14 bases between. Germline CDR1 and CDR2: MNHEY and SVGEGT. CDR3 length equals 15 residues. The chain's CDR3 is CASSYSRGPEDEQFF. The sequenced CDR3 bases are TGTGCCAGCAGTTACTCGAGAGGGCCCGAGGATGAG.

The CDR3 reads CASSSLDRGEGYTF. The part of the CDR3 DNA that was read is TGTGCCAGCAGTTCCCTCGACAGGGGTGAGGGC. J is TRBJ1-2 and V is TRBV6-2 or TRBV6-3; 8 nucleotides align to TRBD1. Sequencing ends 3 residues short of the CDR3 end; the germline J gene provides the rest. CDR1 MNHEY and CDR2 SVGEGT come from the germline V gene. The CDR3 has 14 residues.

On this clone: Read sequence stops 3 residues before the CDR3 end, and the germline J gene provides the missing end. This chain connects TRBV20-1 to TRBJ2-1; D unresolved. The CDR3 runs 10 residues. Trimming cost V 6 bases and J 4 bases, with 4 bases left between them. CDR1 and CDR2 from the germline V gene are DFQATT and SNEGSKA (reference sequence). The CDR3 DNA, read in part, is TGCAGTGCGCGGTACAATGAG. Amino acid sequence: CSARYNE. The whole CDR3 sequence is CSARYNEQFF.

CDR3 bases read: TGTGCCAGCAGAGACACACAGGGGGTGAAAAGGGAA. The encoded protein is CASRDTQGVKRE. The full CDR3 reads CASRDTQGVKREAFF. The chain joins TRBV5-5 to TRBJ1-1; 8 bases map to TRBD1. The read ends 3 residues shy of where the CDR3 ends; the end is completed using the germline J gene. Per germline, CDR1 SGHKS and CDR2 YYEKEE (reference sequence). The CDR3 totals 15 residues.

A remark on this clone: The read halts 3 residues ahead of the CDR3 end, with the missing end drawn from the germline J gene. The J gene is TRBJ1-2, the V gene TRBV30, with D uncertain. This CDR3 is 13 amino acids long. From germline, CDR1 is GTSNPN and CDR2 SVGIG (reference sequence). The V end was cut by 8 bases, the J end by 2 bases, with 15 bases between. The CDR3: CAGHLGRNYGYTF. CDR3 DNA, as far as it was read: TGTGCCGGGCATCTGGGCAGGAACTATGGC.

Turning to this clone: The missing CDR3 end, 3 residues past where the read stops, is filled in from the germline J gene. The chain uses TRBV7-3 and TRBJ2-1; 9 nucleotides align to TRBD2. The germline V gene has CDR1 SGHTA and CDR2 FQGTGA. The V and J ends lost 3 bases and 6 bases, in that order; junction bases with no gene match: 6. The CDR3 runs 15 residues. The CDR3 region is CASSFAGGPGNEQFF. The covered CDR3 bases are TGTGCCAGCAGCTTCGCGGGAGGGCCGGGCAATGAG.

In regard to this clone: The observed sequence ends 3 residues before the CDR3 terminus, with the missing tail filled in from the germline J gene. The V gene is TRBV29-1, the J gene TRBJ2-1, with 8 bases lining up with TRBD1. Germline loops: CDR1 SQVTM, CDR2 ANQGSEA. V was clipped by 8 bases and J by 3 bases; unmatched bases: 6. This CDR3 contains 13 residues. This CDR3 is CSSRTGRYNEQFF. Incomplete CDR3 DNA: TGCAGCTCCAGGACAGGGCGCTACAATGAG.

A note on this clone: The read stops 3 residues short of the end of the CDR3; the missing end is completed from the germline J gene. The rearrangement links TRBV10-3 to TRBJ2-7; D is ambiguous. V was shortened by 6 bases and J by 3 bases, with 6 bases between the two germline ends. The CDR3 runs to 11 residues. Germline assignment: CDR1 ENHRY and CDR2 SYGVKD. The sequenced CDR3 bases are TGTGCCATCAGCCCGGGCTACGAG. Its translation is CAISPGYE. In full, the CDR3 is CAISPGYEQYF.

On this clone itself: The read ends 3 residues early relative to the CDR3; the germline J gene fills the gap. V and J are TRBV7-2 and TRBJ2-3, with D uncertain. The V gene lost 5 bases and the J gene lost 2 bases, with 5 bases spanning the gap. This CDR3 region has 12 residues. CDR1 SGHTA and CDR2 FQGNSA come from the germline V gene. The sequenced CDR3 bases are TGTGCCAGCAGCCCCTACACAGATACG. It translates to CASSPYTDT. From start to end, the CDR3 is CASSPYTDTQYF.

As concerns this clone: The read stops 3 residues short of the end of the CDR3; the missing end is completed from the germline J gene. The J gene is TRBJ2-7, the V gene TRBV29-1; no definite D call. V lost 4 bases, J lost 4 bases, and 11 bases lay in between. Germline assignment: CDR1 SQVTM and CDR2 ANQGSEA. This CDR3 comprises 12 residues. The part of the CDR3 DNA that was read is TGCAGCGTTGTGGGCTCCCCGTACGAG. Protein: CSVVGSPYE. The CDR3 reads in full as CSVVGSPYEQYF.

On this clone: The read stops 3 residues short of the end of the CDR3; the missing end is completed from the germline J gene. The chain joins TRBV10-3 to TRBJ2-1; 7 bases map to TRBD2. CDR1 and CDR2 (germline): ENHRY, SYGVKD. CDR3 length: 17 amino acids. Trimming cost V 0 bases and J 5 bases; bases outside gene matches: 10. The CDR3 DNA, read in part, is TGTGCCATCAGTGAGTCGAAGGCTAGCGGAGATCACAATGAG. Protein: CAISESKASGDHNE. The CDR3 reads in full as CAISESKASGDHNEQFF.

On this clone: The read ends 3 residues before the CDR3 terminus; that terminus is restored from the germline J gene. The V call is TRBV20-1, the J call TRBJ2-7; possibly TRBD1 for D (5 bases). CDR1 and CDR2 from the germline V gene are DFQATT and SNEGSKA (reference sequence). Trimming cost V 0 bases and J 2 bases, with 17 bases left between them. The CDR3 runs 16 residues. The CDR3 sequence: CSARDLTGQGAYEQYF. The part of the CDR3 DNA that was read is TGCAGTGCTAGAGATCTGACGGGTCAAGGGGCCTACGAG.

A remark on this clone: The read gets to within 3 residues of the CDR3 end, and the germline J gene fills in the rest. The gene calls are TRBV27 and TRBJ2-3; D is perhaps TRBD2 (5 bases). The CDR3 runs to 16 residues. CDR1 is MNHEY and CDR2 is SMNVEV in the germline V gene (reference sequence). Trimming stripped 3 bases from V and 4 bases from J, with 17 bases between. The CDR3 loop reads CASSFWAGVGADTQYF. The CDR3 bases that were read are TGTGCCAGCAGTTTCTGGGCGGGTGTAGGCGCAGATACG.

This clone is medium-sized by frequency. Sequencing ends 3 residues short of the CDR3 end; the germline J gene provides the rest. The chain uses TRBV7-3 and TRBJ1-1; perhaps TRBD1 as D (5 bases). This CDR3 region has 13 residues. Trimming took 2 bases from V and 3 from J, leaving 7 bases between them. CDR1 and CDR2 from the germline V gene are SGHTA and FQGTGA. CDR3 bases read: TGTGCCAGCAGCTTACAGGGTTACACTGAA. Protein product: CASSLQGYTE. The full CDR3 sequence reads CASSLQGYTEAFF.

A word on this clone: The CDR3 end falls 3 residues outside the read, so it is completed with the germline J gene. This chain joins TRBV13 and TRBJ2-3; 8 positions agree with TRBD2. This CDR3 is built from 16 residues. J gave up 3 bases and V 5 bases, and 10 bases lay outside the gene matches. Germline V gene sequence: CDR1 PRHDT, CDR2 FYEKMQ (reference sequence). CDR3 sequence reads: CASSPGWSGGTDTQYF. CDR3 bases read: TGTGCCAGCAGCCCCGGTTGGAGCGGGGGAACAGATACG.

A remark on this clone: The CDR3 end lies 3 residues beyond the end of the read and is filled in from the germline J gene. The chain employs TRBV7-8 and TRBJ2-3, with 9 bases matching TRBD2. The V gene's germline CDR1 is SGHVS and CDR2 FQNEAQ. V trimming: 5 bases; J trimming: 5 bases; junction bases outside the gene matches: 11. The CDR3 is made up of 16 amino acids. This CDR3 is CASSGSLAGLVDTQYF. The part of the CDR3 DNA that was read is TGTGCCAGCAGCGGGAGTCTAGCGGGACTTGTAGATACG.

This clone is called medium-sized based on its frequency. Coverage ceases 3 residues before the CDR3 finishes, and the germline J gene fills in the end. The chain has TRBV4-2 and TRBJ2-2, with TRBD2 identical over 8 bases. Germline values: CDR1 LGHNA, CDR2 YNFKEQ. Losses at the gene ends were 0 bases for V and 3 bases for J; bases not matched to a gene: 9. The CDR3 sequence is 18 residues long. CDR3 region: CASSQEGGGGRDTGELFF. The CDR3 bases that were read are TGTGCCAGCAGCCAAGAGGGGGGCGGGGGGCGAGACACCGGGGAG.

Comments on this clone: The CDR3 end falls 3 residues outside the read, so it is completed with the germline J gene. The chain combines TRBV6-2 or TRBV6-3 with TRBJ2-7; TRBD2 aligns across 12 bases. Germline V gene sequence: CDR1 MNHEY, CDR2 SVGEGT. The ends lost 2 bases at V and 2 bases at J; junction bases unmatched: 7. CDR3 size: 17 residues. CDR3 sequence: CASSYVPLAGGPYEQYF. The covered CDR3 bases are TGTGCCAGCAGTTACGTGCCTCTAGCGGGAGGGCCCTACGAG.

Notes on this clone: The read ends 3 residues shy of where the CDR3 ends; the end is completed using the germline J gene. The chain carries TRBV19 and TRBJ2-7, with D tentatively TRBD2 (5 bases). Deletions cut 9 bases from V and 3 bases from J, with 15 bases between. The CDR3 length is 13 residues. Germline CDR1 and CDR2: LNHDA and SQIVND (reference sequence). CDR3 DNA (partial): TGTGCCAGCCCCGCCCCGACTATCTACGAG. It specifies CASPAPTIYE. The full CDR3 reads CASPAPTIYEQYF.